This TCR beta chain emerged from a study of cytotoxic CD8 clonotypes in ibrutinib-treated CLL. Only in-frame clones appear in the TCRdb table, and some are missing; sequencing was by immunoSEQ multiplex PCR. Here the sample spans approximately 300,000 clones, 80% being singletons. The V gene lost 5 bases and the J gene lost 0 bases, with 11 bases spanning the gap. Per the germline V gene, CDR1 is SGHAT and CDR2 is FQNNGV. The CDR3 spans 15 residues. This receptor was taken from a human donor with chronic lymphocytic leukemia. Sequenced material: PBMCs, taken before ibrutinib treatment. This chain joins TRBV11-2 and TRBJ1-3; D remains ambiguous. CDR3 sequence reads: CASSAGVGSGNTIYF. The CDR3 DNA follows: TGTGCCAGCAGCGCTGGGGTTGGCTCTGGAAACACCATATATTTT.